These T cell receptor beta chains were read from a single sample in a study of human T cells and chemical hapten exposure. A single record per CDR3 protein comes from TCRdb applying MiXCR to the RACE reads. The table lists 89,000 or so distinct CDR3 sequences, 8.5% of them singletons, with 2.5% to 3% in the top ten. The sample consisted of whole blood, taken in connection with sensitization to the hapten diphenylcyclopropenone (DPC). The receptors shown here come from a man aged 40-49 years with alopecia areata. Some clones in this sample may be carry-over from other donors' samples. Both conserved end residues are part of each CDR3. D genes are given only for firm matches. For some rows the clone size is stated as once, few or many, or as a class when expanded; others skip it.

d_gene	j_gene	v_gene	abundance	CDR3aa	CDR3nt
TRBD2	TRBJ2-1	TRBV4-3	.	CASSQPGTSGRNEQFF	TGCGCCAGCAGCCAGCCCGGGACTAGCGGGAGAAATGAGCAGTTCTTC
TRBD2	TRBJ2-2	TRBV12-3/TRBV12-4	.	CASSLSSSGNTGELFF	TGTGCCAGCAGTTTATCTTCTAGCGGGAACACCGGGGAGCTGTTTTTT
TRBD1	TRBJ2-7	TRBV28	few	CASRGQGAYEQYF	TGTGCCAGCAGGGGACAGGGGGCCTACGAGCAGTACTTC
TRBD2	TRBJ2-3	TRBV20-1	few	CSAYHQRDAIDTQYF	TGCAGTGCTTACCATCAGCGGGATGCTATAGATACGCAGTATTTT
.	TRBJ1-1	TRBV12-3/TRBV12-4	few	CASRANTEAFF	TGTGCCAGCCGGGCAAACACTGAAGCTTTCTTT
TRBD2	TRBJ2-3	TRBV13	few	CASSSPRTSGSSDTQYF	TGTGCCAGCAGCTCCCCTCGGACTAGCGGGAGTTCAGATACGCAGTATTTT
TRBD1	TRBJ2-1	TRBV12-5	.	CASGLGQGLGNEQFF	TGTGCTAGTGGTTTAGGACAGGGCCTAGGGAATGAGCAGTTCTTC
TRBD1	TRBJ1-5	TRBV30	few	CAWTQPGQGLGQPQHF	TGTGCCTGGACACAACCGGGACAGGGGCTCGGTCAGCCCCAGCATTTT
.	TRBJ2-1	TRBV7-9	.	CASAGRGGDEQFF	TGTGCCAGCGCTGGGAGAGGGGGGGATGAGCAGTTCTTC
.	TRBJ1-1	TRBV6-2/TRBV6-3	many	CASSYAPGNTEAFF	TGTGCCAGCAGTTATGCGCCAGGGAACACTGAAGCTTTCTTT
.	TRBJ1-1	TRBV7-9	.	CASSLLTGRTTEAFF	TGTGCCAGCAGCTTACTGACAGGAAGGACCACTGAAGCTTTCTTT
TRBD2	TRBJ2-1	TRBV12-3/TRBV12-4	.	CATLGDISGREKSYNEQFF	TGTGCCACCCTGGGAGATATAAGCGGGAGGGAAAAATCCTACAATGAGCAGTTCTTC
.	TRBJ2-3	TRBV20-1	many	CSARSGALAITDTQYF	TGCAGTGCTAGGTCAGGGGCCCTAGCGATTACAGATACGCAGTATTTT
.	TRBJ1-1	TRBV7-3	many	CASSLGAGGSEAFF	TGTGCCAGCAGCCTCGGGGCGGGAGGCTCTGAAGCTTTCTTT
.	TRBJ1-3	TRBV28	many	CASSLQGDGNTIYF	TGTGCCAGCAGTTTACAGGGAGATGGAAACACCATATATTTT
.	TRBJ2-3	TRBV7-2	few	CASSAGPTDTQYF	TGTGCCAGTTCGGCGGGGCCCACAGATACGCAGTATTTT
TRBD1	TRBJ1-3	TRBV28	many	CASRKQGAQGNTIYF	TGTGCCAGCAGAAAACAGGGGGCGCAAGGAAACACCATATATTTT
.	TRBJ1-2	TRBV2	many	CASQGKTGPYGYTF	TGTGCCAGCCAAGGAAAGACAGGACCCTATGGCTACACCTTC
.	TRBJ2-3	TRBV4-3	few	CASSQDGTSTDTQYF	TGCGCCAGCAGCCAAGATGGGACCAGCACAGATACGCAGTATTTT
.	TRBJ1-1	TRBV18	many	CASSPRTQGMGNTEAFF	TGTGCCAGCTCTCCAAGGACTCAGGGTATGGGGAACACTGAAGCTTTCTTT
TRBD2	TRBJ2-1	TRBV20-1	many	CSARGGGRHNEQFF	TGCAGTGCTAGAGGGGGCGGGAGGCACAATGAGCAGTTCTTC
TRBD1	TRBJ1-4	TRBV7-2	many	CASSPDRVGEKLFF	TGTGCCAGCAGCCCGGACAGGGTTGGTGAAAAACTGTTTTTT
TRBD2	TRBJ2-3	TRBV6-2/TRBV6-3	few	CASSYRAGESAPDTQYF	TGTGCCAGCAGTTACCGAGCGGGAGAGTCTGCACCAGATACGCAGTATTTT
.	TRBJ2-7	TRBV3-1	few	CASSQDGQWTYEQYF	TGTGCCAGCAGCCAAGATGGACAGTGGACCTACGAGCAGTACTTC
TRBD1	TRBJ1-1	TRBV4-2	.	CASSQDNRGDTEAFF	TGTGCCAGCAGCCAAGACAACAGGGGAGACACTGAAGCTTTCTTT
.	TRBJ2-2	TRBV7-2	.	CASSSLRGNTGELFF	TGTGCCAGCAGCTCCTTGCGGGGGAACACCGGGGAGCTGTTTTTT
.	TRBJ1-2	TRBV5-6	many	CASSLGRAHFYTF	TGTGCCAGCAGCTTGGGCAGGGCTCATTTCTACACCTTC
TRBD1	TRBJ1-2	TRBV7-8	many	CASSPTGRDSSYGYTF	TGTGCCAGCAGCCCTACTGGCCGGGACAGCTCATATGGCTACACCTTC
.	TRBJ2-1	TRBV30	.	CAWSTGFGVYNEQFF	TGTGCCTGGAGTACAGGCTTTGGGGTCTACAATGAGCAGTTCTTC